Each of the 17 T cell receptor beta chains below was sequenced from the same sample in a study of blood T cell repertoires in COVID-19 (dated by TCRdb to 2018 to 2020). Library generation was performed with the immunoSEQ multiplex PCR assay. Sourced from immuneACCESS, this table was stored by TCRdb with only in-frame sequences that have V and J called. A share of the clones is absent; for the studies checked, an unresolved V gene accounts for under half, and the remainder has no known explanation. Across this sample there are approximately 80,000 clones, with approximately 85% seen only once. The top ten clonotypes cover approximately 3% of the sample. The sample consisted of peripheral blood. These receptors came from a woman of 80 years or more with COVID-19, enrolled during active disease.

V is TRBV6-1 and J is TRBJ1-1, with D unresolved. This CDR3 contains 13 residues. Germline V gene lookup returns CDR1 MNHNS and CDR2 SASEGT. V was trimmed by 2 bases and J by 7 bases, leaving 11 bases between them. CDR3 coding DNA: TGTGCCAGCAGTGAACCGGTTAGCTATGAAGCTTTCTTT. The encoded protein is CASSEPVSYEAFF.

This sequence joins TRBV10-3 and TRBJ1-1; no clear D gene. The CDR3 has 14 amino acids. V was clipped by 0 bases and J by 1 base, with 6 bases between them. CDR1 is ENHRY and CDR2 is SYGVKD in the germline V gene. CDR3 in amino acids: CAISESNRNTEAFF. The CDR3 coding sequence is TGTGCCATCAGTGAGTCCAACAGGAACACTGAAGCTTTCTTT.

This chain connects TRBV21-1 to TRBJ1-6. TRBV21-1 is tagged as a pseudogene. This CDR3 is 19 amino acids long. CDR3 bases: TGTGCCCGCTACGGTCCGGGGTCGCCATGGCATAACGTAGTTTCACCCCTCCACTTT. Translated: CARYGPGSPWHNVVSPLHF.

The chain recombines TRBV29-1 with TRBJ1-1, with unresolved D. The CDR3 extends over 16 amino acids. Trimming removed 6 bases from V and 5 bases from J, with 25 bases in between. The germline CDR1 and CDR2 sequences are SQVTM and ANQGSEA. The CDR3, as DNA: TGCAGCGTGAGGGCCAGGCCTGCTCGAACGGGTACTGAAGCTTTCTTT. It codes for CSVRARPARTGTEAFF.

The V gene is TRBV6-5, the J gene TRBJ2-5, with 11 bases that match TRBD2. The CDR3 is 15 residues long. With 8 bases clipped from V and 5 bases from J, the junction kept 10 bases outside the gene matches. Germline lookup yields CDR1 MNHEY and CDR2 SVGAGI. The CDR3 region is CASSSGGTAVETQYF. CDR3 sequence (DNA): TGTGCCAGCTCTAGCGGGGGGACCGCTGTTGAGACCCAGTACTTC.

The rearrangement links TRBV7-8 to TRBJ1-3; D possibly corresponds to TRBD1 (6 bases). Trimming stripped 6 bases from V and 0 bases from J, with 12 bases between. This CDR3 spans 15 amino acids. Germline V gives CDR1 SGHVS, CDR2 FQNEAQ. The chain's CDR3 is CASRRTAASGNTIYF. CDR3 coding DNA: TGTGCCAGCAGAAGGACAGCCGCCTCTGGAAACACCATATATTTT.

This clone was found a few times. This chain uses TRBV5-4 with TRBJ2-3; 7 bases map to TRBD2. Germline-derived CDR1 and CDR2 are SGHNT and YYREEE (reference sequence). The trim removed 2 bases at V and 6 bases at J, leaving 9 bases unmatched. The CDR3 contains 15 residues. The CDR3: CASSLALAPGDTQYF. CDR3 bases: TGTGCCAGCAGCTTAGCACTAGCGCCCGGGGATACGCAGTATTTT. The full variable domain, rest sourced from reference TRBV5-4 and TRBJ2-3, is ETGVTQSPTHLIKTRGQQVTLRCSSQSGHNTVSWYQQALGQGPQFIFQYYREEENGRGNFPPRFSGLQFPNYSSELNVNALELDDSALYLCASSLALAPGDTQYFGPGTRLTVL.

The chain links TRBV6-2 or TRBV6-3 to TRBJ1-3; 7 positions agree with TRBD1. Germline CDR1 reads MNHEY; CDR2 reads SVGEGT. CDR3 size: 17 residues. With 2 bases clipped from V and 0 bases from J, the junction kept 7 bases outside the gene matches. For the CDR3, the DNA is TGTGCCAGCAGTTACCCCCGGGACAGTCGCTCTGGAAACACCATATATTTT. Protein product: CASSYPRDSRSGNTIYF.

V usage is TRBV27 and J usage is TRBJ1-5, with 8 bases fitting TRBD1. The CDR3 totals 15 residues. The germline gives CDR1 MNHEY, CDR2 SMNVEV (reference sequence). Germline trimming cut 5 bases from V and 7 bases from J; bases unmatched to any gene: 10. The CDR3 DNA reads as TGTGCCAGCAGTCCCTACTCAGGGGGCGGGCAGCCCCAGCATTTT. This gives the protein CASSPYSGGGQPQHF.

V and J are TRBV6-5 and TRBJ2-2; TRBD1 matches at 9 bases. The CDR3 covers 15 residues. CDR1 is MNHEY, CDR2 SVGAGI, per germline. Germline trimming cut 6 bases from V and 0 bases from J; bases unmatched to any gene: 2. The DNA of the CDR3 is TGTGCCAGCAGACGACAGGGGGCGAACACCGGGGAGCTGTTTTTT. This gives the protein CASRRQGANTGELFF.

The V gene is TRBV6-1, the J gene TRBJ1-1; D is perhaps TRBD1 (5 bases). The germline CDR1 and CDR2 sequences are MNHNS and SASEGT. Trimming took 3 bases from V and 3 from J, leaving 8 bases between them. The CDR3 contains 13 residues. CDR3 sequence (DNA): TGTGCCAGCAGTGATCAGGGTTACACTGAAGCTTTCTTT. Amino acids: CASSDQGYTEAFF.

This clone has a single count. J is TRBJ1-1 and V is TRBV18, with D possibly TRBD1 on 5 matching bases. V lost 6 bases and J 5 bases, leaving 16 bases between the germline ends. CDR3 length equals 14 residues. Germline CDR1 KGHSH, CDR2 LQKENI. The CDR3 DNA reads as TGTGCCAGCTCTTCTACTTATCAGGGTACTGAAGCTTTCTTT. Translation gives CASSSTYQGTEAFF.

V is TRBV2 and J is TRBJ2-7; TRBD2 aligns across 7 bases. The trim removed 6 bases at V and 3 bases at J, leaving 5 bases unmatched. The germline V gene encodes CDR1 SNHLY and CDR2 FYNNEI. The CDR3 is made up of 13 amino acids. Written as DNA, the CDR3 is TGTGCCAGCAGCTCGACGGGGGGCTACGAGCAGTACTTC. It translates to CASSSTGGYEQYF.

The CDR3: CASSQRYGYGYTF. The CDR3 nucleotides read TGTGCCAGCAGCCAGAGGTACGGCTATGGCTACACCTTC. The chain uses TRBV3-1 (or the pseudogene TRBV3-2) and TRBJ1-2, with D hard to call. Germline-derived CDR1 and CDR2 are LGHDT and YNNKEL (reference sequence). V was clipped by 3 bases and J by 4 bases, with 9 bases between them. CDR3 length: 13 residues.

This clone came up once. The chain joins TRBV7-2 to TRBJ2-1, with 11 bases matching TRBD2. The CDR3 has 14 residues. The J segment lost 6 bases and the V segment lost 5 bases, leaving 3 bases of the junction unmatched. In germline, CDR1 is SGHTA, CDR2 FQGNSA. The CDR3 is CASSPGLAGNEQFF. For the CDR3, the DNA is TGTGCCAGCAGCCCAGGACTAGCGGGCAATGAGCAGTTCTTC.

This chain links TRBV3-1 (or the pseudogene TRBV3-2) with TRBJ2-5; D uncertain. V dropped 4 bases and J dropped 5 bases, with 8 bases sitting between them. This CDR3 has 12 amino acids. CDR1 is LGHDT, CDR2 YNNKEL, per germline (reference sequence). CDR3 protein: CASSLGRETQYF. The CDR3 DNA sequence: TGTGCCAGCAGCCTTGGCAGGGAGACCCAGTACTTC.

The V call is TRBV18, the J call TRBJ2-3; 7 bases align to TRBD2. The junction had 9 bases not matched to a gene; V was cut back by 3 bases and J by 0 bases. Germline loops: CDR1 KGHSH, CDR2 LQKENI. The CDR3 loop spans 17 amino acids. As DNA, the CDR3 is TGTGCCAGCTCACCCGATGGGGGAGGGTTGAGCACAGATACGCAGTATTTT. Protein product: CASSPDGGGLSTDTQYF.